Described below is a single TCR beta chain sequence and its context. The antigen is unknown. The sample belongs to a study of siplizumab effects on memory and regulatory T cells. Study results and limitations: Among mappable alloreactive CD4+ clones, the Treg-derived fraction averaged around 70% with siplizumab versus around 26% in controls.

CDR1 MGHRA and CDR2 YSYEKL come from the germline V gene. The CDR3 length is 20 residues. V was clipped by 0 bases and J by 1 base; unmatched bases: 14. Assay: immunoSEQ multiplex PCR; the TCRdb copy retains only in-frame clones and omits some. This sample has tens of thousands of clones, with over 85% found just once. The receptor was isolated from a human donor in good health. The sequenced sample was CD8+ T cells sorted from blood. This rearrangement joins TRBV4-1 to TRBJ2-2; 7 nucleotides align to TRBD1. CDR3 nucleotide sequence: TGCGCCAGCAGCCAAGATCAGGCAGGGGGACATTACCTGAACACCGGGGAGCTGTTTTTT. Amino acids: CASSQDQAGGHYLNTGELFF.